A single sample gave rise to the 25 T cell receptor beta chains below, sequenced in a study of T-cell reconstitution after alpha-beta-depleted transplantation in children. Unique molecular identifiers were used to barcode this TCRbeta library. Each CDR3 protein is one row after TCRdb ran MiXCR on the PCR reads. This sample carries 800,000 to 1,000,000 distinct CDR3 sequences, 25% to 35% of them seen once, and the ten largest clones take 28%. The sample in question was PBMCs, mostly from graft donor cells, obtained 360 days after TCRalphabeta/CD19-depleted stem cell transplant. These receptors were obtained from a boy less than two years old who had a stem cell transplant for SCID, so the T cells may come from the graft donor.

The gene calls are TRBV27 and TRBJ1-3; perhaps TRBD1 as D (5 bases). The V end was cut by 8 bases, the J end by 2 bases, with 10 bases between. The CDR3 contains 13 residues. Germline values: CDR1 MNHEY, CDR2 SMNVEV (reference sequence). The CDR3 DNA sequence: TGTGCCAGCCGTATGACAGCTGGAAACACCATATATTTT. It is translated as CASRMTAGNTIYF.

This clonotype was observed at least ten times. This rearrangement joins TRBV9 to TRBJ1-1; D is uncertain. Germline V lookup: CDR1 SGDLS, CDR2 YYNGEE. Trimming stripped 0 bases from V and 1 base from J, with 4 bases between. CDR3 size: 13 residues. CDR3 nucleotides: TGTGCCAGCAGCGTAGGCAGGAACACTGAAGCTTTCTTT. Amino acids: CASSVGRNTEAFF. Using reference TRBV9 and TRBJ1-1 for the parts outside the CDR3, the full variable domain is DSGVTQTPKHLITATGQRVTLRCSPRSGDLSVYWYQQSLDQGLQFLIQYYNGEERAKGNILERFSAQQFPDLHSELNLSSLELGDSALYFCASSVGRNTEAFFGQGTRLTVV.

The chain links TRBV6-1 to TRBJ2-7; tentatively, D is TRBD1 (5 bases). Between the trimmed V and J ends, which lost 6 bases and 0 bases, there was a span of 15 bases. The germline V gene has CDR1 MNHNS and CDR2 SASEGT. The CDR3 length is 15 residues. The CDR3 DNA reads TGTGCCAGCAGGGGCGACAGAAAGAGCTCCTACGAGCAGTACTTC. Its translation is CASRGDRKSSYEQYF.

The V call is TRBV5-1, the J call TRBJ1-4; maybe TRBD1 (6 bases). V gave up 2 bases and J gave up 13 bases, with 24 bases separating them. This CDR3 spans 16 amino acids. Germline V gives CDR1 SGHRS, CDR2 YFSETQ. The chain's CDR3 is CASSFGHGQRVEGLFF. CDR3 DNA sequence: TGCGCCAGCAGCTTTGGGCATGGACAGAGGGTGGAAGGACTGTTTTTT.

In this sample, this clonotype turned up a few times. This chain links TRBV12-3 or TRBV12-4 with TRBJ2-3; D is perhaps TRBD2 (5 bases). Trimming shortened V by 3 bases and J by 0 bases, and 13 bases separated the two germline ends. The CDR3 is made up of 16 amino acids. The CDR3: CASSFGKGTSTDTQYF. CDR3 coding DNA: TGTGCCAGCAGTTTCGGGAAGGGTACTAGCACAGATACGCAGTATTTT.

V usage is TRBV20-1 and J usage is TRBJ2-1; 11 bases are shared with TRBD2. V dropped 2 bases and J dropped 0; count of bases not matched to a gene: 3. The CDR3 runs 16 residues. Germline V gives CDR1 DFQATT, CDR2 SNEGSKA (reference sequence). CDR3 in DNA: TGCAGTGCTAGAAACCTAGCGGGGGGCTCCTACAATGAGCAGTTCTTC. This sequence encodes CSARNLAGGSYNEQFF.

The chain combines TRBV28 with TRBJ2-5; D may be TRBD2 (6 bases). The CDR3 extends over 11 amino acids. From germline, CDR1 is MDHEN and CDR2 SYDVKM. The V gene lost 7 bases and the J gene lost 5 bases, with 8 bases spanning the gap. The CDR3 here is CASIREETQYF. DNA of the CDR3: TGTGCCAGCATCCGGGAGGAGACCCAGTACTTC. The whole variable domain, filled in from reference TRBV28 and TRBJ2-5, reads DVKVTQSSRYLVKRTGEKVFLECVQDMDHENMFWYRQDPGLGLRLIYFSYDVKMKEKGDIPEGYSVSREKKERFSLILESASTNQTSMYLCASIREETQYFGPGTRLLVL.

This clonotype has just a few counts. DNA of the CDR3: TGTGCCAGCAGTGCTAGGGGGACTGGCCAGAAAGAGACCCAGTACTTC. Translation: CASSARGTGQKETQYF. The chain has TRBV28 and TRBJ2-5; D tentatively reads TRBD1 or TRBD2 (6 bases each). CDR3 size: 16 residues. Germline V gene lookup returns CDR1 MDHEN and CDR2 SYDVKM. V was pared by 5 bases and J by 3 bases, with 19 bases between.

CDR3 sequence reads: CATSDPHTREETQYF. Written as DNA, the CDR3 is TGTGCCACCAGTGATCCTCATACTCGGGAAGAGACCCAGTACTTC. The gene calls are TRBV24-1 and TRBJ2-5; the D is unclear. The CDR3 extends over 15 amino acids. Trimming stripped 3 bases from V and 3 bases from J, with 13 bases between. CDR1 is KGHDR, CDR2 SFDVKD, per germline.

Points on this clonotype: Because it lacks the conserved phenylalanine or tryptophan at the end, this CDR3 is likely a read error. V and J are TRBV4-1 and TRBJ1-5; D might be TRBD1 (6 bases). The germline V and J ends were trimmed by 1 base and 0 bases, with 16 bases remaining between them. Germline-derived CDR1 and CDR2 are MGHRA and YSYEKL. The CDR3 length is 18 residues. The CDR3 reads CASSQVRGRGNSNQPQHS. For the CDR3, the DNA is TGCGCCAGCAGCCAAGTGCGGGGGAGGGGGAATAGCAATCAGCCCCAGCATTCT.

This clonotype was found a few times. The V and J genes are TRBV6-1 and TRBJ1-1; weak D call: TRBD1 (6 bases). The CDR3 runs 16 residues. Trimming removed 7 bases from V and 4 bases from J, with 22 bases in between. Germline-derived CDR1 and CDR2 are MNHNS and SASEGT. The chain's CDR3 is CASTRSRGNAGTEAFF. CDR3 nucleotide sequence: TGTGCCAGCACCCGATCCAGGGGAAACGCGGGCACTGAAGCTTTCTTT.

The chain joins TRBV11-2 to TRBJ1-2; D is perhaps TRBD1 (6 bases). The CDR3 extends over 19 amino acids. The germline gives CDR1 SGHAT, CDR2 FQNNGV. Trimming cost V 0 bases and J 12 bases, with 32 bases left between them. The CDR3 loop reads CASSLEPSWHKGGTVRNTF. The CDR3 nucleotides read TGTGCCAGCAGCTTAGAACCCTCGTGGCACAAGGGGGGGACGGTGCGGAACACCTTC.

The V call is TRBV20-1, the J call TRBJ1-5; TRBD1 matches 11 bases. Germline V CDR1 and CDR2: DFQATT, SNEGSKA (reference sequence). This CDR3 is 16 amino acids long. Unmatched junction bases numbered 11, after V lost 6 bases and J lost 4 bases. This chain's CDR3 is CSARDRGELGNQPQHF. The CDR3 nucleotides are TGCAGTGCCAGGGACAGGGGGGAATTGGGGAATCAGCCCCAGCATTTT.

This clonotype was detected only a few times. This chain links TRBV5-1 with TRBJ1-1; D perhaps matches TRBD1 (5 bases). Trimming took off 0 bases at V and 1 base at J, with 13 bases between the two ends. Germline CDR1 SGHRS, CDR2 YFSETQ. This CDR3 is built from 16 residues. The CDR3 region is CASSLDWGVGNTEAFF. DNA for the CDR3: TGCGCCAGCAGCTTGGACTGGGGCGTTGGGAACACTGAAGCTTTCTTT. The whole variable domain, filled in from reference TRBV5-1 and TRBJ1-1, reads KAGVTQTPRYLIKTRGQQVTLSCSPISGHRSVSWYQQTPGQGLQFLFEYFSETQRNKGNFPGRFSGRQFSNSRSEMNVSTLELGDSALYLCASSLDWGVGNTEAFFGQGTRLTVV.

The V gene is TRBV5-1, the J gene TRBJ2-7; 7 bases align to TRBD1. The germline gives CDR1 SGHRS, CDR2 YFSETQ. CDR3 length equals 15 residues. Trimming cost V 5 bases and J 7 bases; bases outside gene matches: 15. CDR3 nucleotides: TGCGCCAGCAGGACAGGGACGGCTGATACGAGGGAGCAGTACTTC. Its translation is CASRTGTADTREQYF.

The CDR3 here is CASSFEDREGSPLHF. The CDR3 DNA is TGTGCCAGCAGCTTCGAAGACAGGGAGGGTTCACCCCTCCACTTT. The chain uses TRBV11-2 and TRBJ1-6, with 7 bases aligning to TRBD1. V was pared by 3 bases and J by 9 bases, with 8 bases of the junction left unmatched. This CDR3 spans 15 amino acids. Germline V gives CDR1 SGHAT, CDR2 FQNNGV.

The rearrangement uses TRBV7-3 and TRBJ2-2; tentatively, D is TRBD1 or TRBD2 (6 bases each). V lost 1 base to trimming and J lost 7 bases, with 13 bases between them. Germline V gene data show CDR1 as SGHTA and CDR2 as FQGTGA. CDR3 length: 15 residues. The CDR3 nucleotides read TGTGCCAGCAGCTTAATGGGGGGCAGGGACGGGGAGCTGTTTTTT. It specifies CASSLMGGRDGELFF.

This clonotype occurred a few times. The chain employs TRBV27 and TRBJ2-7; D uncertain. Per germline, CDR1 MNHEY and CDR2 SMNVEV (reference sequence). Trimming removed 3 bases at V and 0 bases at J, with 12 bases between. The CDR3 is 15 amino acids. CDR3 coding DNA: TGTGCCAGCAGTTTTATTGGCAGAGGCTCCTACGAGCAGTACTTC. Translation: CASSFIGRGSYEQYF.

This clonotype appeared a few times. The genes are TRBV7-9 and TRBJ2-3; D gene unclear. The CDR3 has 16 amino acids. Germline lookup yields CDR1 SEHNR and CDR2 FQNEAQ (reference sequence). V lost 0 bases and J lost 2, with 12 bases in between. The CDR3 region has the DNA TGTGCCAGCAGCTTAGCGGTGCCGGCTTCCACAGATACGCAGTATTTT. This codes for CASSLAVPASTDTQYF.

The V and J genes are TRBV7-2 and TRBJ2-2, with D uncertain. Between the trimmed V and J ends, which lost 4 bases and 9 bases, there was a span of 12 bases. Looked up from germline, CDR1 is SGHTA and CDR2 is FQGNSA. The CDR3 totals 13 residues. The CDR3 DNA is TGTGCCAGCAGCTCGCGAGCAACCAGGGAGCTGTTTTTT. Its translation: CASSSRATRELFF.

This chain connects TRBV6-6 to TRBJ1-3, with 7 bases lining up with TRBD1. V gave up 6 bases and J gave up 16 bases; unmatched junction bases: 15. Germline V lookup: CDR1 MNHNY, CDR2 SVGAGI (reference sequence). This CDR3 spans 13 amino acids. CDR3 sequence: CASSPGTVHPVYF. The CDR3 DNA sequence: TGTGCCAGCAGCCCTGGGACAGTTCACCCCGTGTATTTT.

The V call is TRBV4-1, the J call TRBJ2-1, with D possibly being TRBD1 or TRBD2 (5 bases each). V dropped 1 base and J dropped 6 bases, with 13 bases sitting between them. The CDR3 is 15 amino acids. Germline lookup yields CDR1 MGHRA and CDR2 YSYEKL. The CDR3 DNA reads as TGCGCCAGCAGCCAAGGCCAGGTTGGGGGCAATGAGCAGTTCTTC. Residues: CASSQGQVGGNEQFF.

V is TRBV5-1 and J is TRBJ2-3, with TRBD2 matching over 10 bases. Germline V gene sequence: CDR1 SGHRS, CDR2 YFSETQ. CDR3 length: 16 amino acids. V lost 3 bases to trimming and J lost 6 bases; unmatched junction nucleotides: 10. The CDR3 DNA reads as TGCGCCAGCAGCTGGTCAGCGGGGGGGATGTCGGATACGCAGTATTTT. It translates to CASSWSAGGMSDTQYF.

The CDR3 sequence: CASSYDRNEQYF. In nucleotides, the CDR3 is TGTGCCAGCAGTTACGACCGGAACGAGCAGTACTTC. The chain has TRBV6-5 and TRBJ2-7; no reliable D call. V was clipped by 2 bases and J by 5 bases, with 7 bases between them. The CDR3 runs 12 residues. The germline gives CDR1 MNHEY, CDR2 SVGAGI.

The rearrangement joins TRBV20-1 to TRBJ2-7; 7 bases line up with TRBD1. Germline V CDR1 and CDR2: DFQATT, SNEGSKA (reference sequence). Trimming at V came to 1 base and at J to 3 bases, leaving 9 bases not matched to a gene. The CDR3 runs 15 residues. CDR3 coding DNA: TGCAGTGCTAGAGCTCTAACAGGGGCCTTCTACGAGCAGTACTTC. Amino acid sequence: CSARALTGAFYEQYF.